This T cell receptor (beta chain) was sequenced in a study of blood T cell repertoires in COVID-19. Sequencing used immunoSEQ multiplex PCR; TCRdb keeps in-frame clones, though not all of them. Counted here are about 170,000 clones, 90% occurring once; the ten biggest clones make up approximately 0.56%. This CDR3 contains 14 residues. Germline CDR1 reads MDHEN; CDR2 reads SYDVKM. V was pared by 5 bases and J by 5 bases, with 12 bases between. Sequencing input: peripheral blood. The source of this sequence is a man in his forties or fifties with acute or convalescent COVID-19. This chain joins TRBV28 and TRBJ1-4; tentative D call: TRBD1 (5 bases). Written as DNA, the CDR3 is TGTGCCAGCAGTCAACAGGTACTGAATGAAAAACTGTTTTTT. Its translation is CASSQQVLNEKLFF.